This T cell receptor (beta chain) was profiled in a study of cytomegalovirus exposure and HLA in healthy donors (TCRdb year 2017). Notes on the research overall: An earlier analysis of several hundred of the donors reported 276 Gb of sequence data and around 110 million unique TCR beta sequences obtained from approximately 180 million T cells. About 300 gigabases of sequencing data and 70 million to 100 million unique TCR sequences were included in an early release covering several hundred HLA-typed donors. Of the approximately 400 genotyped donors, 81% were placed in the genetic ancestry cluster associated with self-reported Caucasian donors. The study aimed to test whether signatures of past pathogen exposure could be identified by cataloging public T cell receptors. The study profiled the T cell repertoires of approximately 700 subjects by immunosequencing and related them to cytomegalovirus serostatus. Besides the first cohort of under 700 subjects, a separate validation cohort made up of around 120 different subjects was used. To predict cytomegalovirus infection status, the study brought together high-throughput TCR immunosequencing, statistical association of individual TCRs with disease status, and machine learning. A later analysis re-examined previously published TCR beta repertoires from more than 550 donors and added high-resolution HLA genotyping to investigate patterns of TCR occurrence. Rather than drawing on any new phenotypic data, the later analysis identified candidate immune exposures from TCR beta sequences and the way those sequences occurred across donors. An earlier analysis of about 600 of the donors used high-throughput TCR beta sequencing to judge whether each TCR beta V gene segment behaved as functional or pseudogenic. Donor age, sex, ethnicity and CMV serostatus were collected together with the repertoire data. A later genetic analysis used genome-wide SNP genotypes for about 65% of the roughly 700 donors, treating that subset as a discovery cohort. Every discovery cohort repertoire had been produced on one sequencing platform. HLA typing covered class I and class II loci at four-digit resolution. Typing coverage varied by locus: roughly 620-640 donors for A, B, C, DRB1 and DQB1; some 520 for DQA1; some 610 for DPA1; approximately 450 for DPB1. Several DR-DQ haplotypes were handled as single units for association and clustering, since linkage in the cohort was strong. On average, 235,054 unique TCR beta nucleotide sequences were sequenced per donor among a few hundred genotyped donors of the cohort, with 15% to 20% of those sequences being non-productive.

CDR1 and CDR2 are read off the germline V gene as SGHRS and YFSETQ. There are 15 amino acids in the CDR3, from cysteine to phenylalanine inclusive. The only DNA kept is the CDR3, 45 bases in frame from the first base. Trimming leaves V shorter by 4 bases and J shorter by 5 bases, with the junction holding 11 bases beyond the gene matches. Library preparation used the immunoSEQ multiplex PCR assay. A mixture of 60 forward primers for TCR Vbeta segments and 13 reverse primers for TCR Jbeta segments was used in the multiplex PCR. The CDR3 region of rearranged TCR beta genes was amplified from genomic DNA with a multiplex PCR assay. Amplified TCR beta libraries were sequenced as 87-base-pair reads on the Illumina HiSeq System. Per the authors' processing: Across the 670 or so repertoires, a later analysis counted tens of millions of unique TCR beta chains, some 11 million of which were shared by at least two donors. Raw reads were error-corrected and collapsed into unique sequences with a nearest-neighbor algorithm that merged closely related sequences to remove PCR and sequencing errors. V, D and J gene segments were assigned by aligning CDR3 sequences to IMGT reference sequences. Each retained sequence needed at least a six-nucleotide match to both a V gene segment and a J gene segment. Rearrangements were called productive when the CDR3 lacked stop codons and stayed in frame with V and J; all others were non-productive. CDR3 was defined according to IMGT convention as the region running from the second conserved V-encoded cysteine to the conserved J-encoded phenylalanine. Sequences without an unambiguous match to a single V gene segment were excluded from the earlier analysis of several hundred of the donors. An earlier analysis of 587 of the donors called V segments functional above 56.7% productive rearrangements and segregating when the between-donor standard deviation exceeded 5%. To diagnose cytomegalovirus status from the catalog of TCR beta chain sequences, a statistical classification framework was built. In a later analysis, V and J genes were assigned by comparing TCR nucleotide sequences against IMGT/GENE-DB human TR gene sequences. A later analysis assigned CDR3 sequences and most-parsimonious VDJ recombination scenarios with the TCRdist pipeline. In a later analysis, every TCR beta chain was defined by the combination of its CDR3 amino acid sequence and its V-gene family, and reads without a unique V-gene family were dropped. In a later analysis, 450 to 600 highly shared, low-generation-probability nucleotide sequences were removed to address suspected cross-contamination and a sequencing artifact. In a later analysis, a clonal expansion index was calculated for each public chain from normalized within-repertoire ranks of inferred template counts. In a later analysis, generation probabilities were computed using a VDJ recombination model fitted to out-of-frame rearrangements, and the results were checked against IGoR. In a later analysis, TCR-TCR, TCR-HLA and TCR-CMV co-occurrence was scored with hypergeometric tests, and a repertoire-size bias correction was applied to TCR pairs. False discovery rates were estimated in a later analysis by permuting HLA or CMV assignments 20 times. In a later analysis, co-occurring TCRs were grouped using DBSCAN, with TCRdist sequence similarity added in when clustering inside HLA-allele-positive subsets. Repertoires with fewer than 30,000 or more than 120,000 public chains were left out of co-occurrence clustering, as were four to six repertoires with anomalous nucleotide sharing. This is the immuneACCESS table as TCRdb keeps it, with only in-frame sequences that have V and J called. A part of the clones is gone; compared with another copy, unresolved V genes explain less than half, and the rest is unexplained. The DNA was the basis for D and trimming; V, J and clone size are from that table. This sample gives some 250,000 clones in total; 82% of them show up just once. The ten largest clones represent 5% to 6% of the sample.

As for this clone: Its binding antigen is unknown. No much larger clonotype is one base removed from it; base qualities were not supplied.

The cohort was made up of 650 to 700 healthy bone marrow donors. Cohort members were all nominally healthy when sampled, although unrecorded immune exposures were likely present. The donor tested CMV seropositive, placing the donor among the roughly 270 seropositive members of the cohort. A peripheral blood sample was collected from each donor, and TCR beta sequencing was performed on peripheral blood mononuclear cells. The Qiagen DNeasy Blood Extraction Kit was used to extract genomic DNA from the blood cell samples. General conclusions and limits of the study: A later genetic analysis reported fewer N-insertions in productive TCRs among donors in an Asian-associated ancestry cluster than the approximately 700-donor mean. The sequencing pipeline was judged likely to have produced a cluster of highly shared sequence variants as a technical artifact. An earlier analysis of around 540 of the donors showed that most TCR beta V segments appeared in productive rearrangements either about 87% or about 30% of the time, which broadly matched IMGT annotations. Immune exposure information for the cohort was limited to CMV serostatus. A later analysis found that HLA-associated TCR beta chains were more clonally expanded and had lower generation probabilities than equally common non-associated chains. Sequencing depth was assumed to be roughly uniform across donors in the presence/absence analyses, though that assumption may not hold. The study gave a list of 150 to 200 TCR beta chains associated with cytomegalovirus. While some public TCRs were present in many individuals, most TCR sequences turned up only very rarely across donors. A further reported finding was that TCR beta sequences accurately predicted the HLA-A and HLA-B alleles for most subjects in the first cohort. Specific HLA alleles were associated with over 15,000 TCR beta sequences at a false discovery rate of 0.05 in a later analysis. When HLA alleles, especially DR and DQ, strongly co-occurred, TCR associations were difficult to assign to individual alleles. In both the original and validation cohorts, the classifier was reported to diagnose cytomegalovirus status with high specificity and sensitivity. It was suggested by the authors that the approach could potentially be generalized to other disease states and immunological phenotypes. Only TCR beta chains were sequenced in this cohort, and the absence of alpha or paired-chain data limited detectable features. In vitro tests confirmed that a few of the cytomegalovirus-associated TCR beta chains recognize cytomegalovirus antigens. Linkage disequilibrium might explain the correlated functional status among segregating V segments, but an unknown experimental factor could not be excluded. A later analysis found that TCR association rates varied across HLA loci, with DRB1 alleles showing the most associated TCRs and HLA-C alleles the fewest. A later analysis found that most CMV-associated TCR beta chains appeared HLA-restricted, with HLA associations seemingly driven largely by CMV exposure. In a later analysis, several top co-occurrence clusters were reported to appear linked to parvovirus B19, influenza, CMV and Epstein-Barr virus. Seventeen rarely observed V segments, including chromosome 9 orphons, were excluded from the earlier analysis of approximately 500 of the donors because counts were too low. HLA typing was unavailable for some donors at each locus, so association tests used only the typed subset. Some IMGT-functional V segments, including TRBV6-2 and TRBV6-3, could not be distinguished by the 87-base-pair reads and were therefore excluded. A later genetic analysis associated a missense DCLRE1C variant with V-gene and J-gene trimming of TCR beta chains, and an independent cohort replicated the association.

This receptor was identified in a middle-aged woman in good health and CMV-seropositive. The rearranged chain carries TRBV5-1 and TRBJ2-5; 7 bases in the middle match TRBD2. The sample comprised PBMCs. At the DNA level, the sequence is TGCGCCAGCAGCCTCCGCGGGGGTCCTCGGGAGACCCAGTACTTC. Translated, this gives CASSLRGGPRETQYF. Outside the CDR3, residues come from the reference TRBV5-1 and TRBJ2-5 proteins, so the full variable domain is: KAGVTQTPRYLIKTRGQQVTLSCSPISGHRSVSWYQQTPGQGLQFLFEYFSETQRNKGNFPGRFSGRQFSNSRSEMNVSTLELGDSALYLCASSLRGGPRETQYFGPGTRLLVL.